A selection of T cell receptor beta chains follows, all from one sample in a study of T cell repertoires in cytomegalovirus infection. TCRdb ran MiXCR on the reads and lists one entry per CDR3 protein. The sample contains about 920,000 distinct CDR3 sequences, less than 40% of which appear only once. No antigen is known for these receptors. This material consisted of cultured CD8+ T cells from PBMCs, taken from culture after CMV antigen stimulation. These receptors originate from a human donor in good health (CMV status not recorded). Some clones in this sample may be carry-over from other donors' samples. CDR3s include the opening cysteine and the closing phenylalanine or tryptophan. D genes are given only for firm matches. For some rows the clone size is stated as once, few or many, or as a class when expanded; others skip it.

size,J,V,D,DNA,CDR3
.,TRBJ2-2,TRBV7-8,.,TGTGCCAGCAGCTTCCGAAGGGATACGGGCACCGGGGAGCTGTTTTTT,CASSFRRDTGTGELFF
.,TRBJ1-2,TRBV19,TRBD1,TGTGCCAGTATACCGGGACAGGGGGCGCGGGGCTATGGCTACACCTTC,CASIPGQGARGYGYTF
many,TRBJ2-1,TRBV7-8,TRBD2,TGTGCCAGCAGCTTGGGGCGGGGGGTCAATGAGCAGTTCTTC,CASSLGRGVNEQFF
few,TRBJ1-1,TRBV5-4,.,TGTGCCAGCAGCCGGGGCAGGGAAGCTTTCTTT,CASSRGREAFF
few,TRBJ2-1,TRBV10-3,TRBD1,TGTGCCACATGGGACAGGGGGGTGAATGAGCAGTTCTTC,CATWDRGVNEQFF
.,TRBJ2-7,TRBV12-5,TRBD1,TGTGCTAGTGGTTTGGACCTAACCGGGGGACAGGTAAACTACGAGCAGTACTTC,CASGLDLTGGQVNYEQYF
.,TRBJ2-5,TRBV20-1,TRBD2,TGCAGTGCTAGAGACACTAGCGGGGGGCACAGCCGGGAGACCCAGTACTTC,CSARDTSGGHSRETQYF
.,TRBJ1-1,TRBV27,TRBD1,TGTGCCAGCAGCCCTCCACAGGGGATGAACACTGAAGCTTTCTTT,CASSPPQGMNTEAFF
few,TRBJ2-7,TRBV27,.,TGTGCCAGCAGTTCTAGGGTATCCCGCCTCGAGCAGTACTTC,CASSSRVSRLEQYF
few,TRBJ1-2,TRBV4-1,.,TGCGCCAGCAGCCAACAACCAGGGGCCCCAAACTATGGCTACACCTTC,CASSQQPGAPNYGYTF
.,TRBJ2-7,TRBV4-1,TRBD1,TGCGCCAGCAGCCAAGGGAATTATATCATGGACAGGGGGCTCTACGAGCAGTACTTC,CASSQGNYIMDRGLYEQYF
few,TRBJ2-1,TRBV7-6,.,TGTGCCAGCACCCTGGGAGATGAGCAGTTCTTC,CASTLGDEQFF
few,TRBJ2-1,TRBV24-1,.,TGTGCCACCAGTCAACCTGGGGTCCGGAATGAGCAGTTCTTC,CATSQPGVRNEQFF
.,TRBJ2-5,TRBV5-4,.,TGTGCCAGCAGCTACTCGGACCCAGAGACCCAGTACTTC,CASSYSDPETQYF
.,TRBJ2-1,TRBV2,.,TGTGCCAGCAGCTCTCACCCCCCTCACTCCAACAATGAGCAGTTCTTC,CASSSHPPHSNNEQFF
many,TRBJ2-1,TRBV5-1,TRBD2,TGCGCCAGCAGAAGGCTAGCGGCGAGCTCCTACAATGAGCAGTTCTTC,CASRRLAASSYNEQFF
.,TRBJ1-4,TRBV4-3,.,TGCGCCAGCAGCCAAGAGGCTAGGGTAGGGAATGAAAAACTGTTTTTT,CASSQEARVGNEKLFF
.,TRBJ1-5,TRBV6-1,TRBD1,TGTGCCAGCGACCGGGACAGGGGAGTCGGTAGCAATCAGCCCCAGCATTTT,CASDRDRGVGSNQPQHF
few,TRBJ2-5,TRBV6-1,.,TGTGCCAGCAGTCCCCTCCAGGGATGGGAGACCCAGTACTTC,CASSPLQGWETQYF
few,TRBJ2-1,TRBV4-1,.,TGCGCCAGCAGCCAAGGATGGGTGGGGCCGGATGAGCAGTTCTTC,CASSQGWVGPDEQFF
few,TRBJ2-4,TRBV7-6,.,TGTGCCAGCAGCTTAGTCGGGGGCGCAGGCATTCAGTACTTC,CASSLVGGAGIQYF
.,TRBJ2-3,TRBV20-1,.,TGCAGTGCTAGAGATTCTGAGGCGGTCTTTGGAGATACGCAGTATTTT,CSARDSEAVFGDTQYF
.,TRBJ2-7,TRBV2,.,TGTGCCAGCAGTGGGGGGGGGCCAGGGTACGAGCAGTACTTC,CASSGGGPGYEQYF
few,TRBJ2-1,TRBV2,TRBD1,TGTGCCAGCCTGGTGCGGGACAGGGAGGGTTACAATGAGCAGTTCTTC,CASLVRDREGYNEQFF
few,TRBJ1-5,TRBV4-1,.,TGCGCCAGCAGCCAAGATCCTACCGGGGTGAAGCCCCAGCATTTT,CASSQDPTGVKPQHF
few,TRBJ1-1,TRBV9,.,TGTGCCAGCAGCGTAGAGTCAGGGGCAATGTACACTGAAGCTTTCTTT,CASSVESGAMYTEAFF
.,TRBJ1-1,TRBV10-3,TRBD1,TGTGCCATCTGGACAGGGGGGCGGAACACTGAAGCTTTCTTT,CAIWTGGRNTEAFF
many,TRBJ1-1,TRBV6-2/TRBV6-3,.,TGTGCCAGCAGTTACTATGCCGCGGATGCAGATGAAGCTTTCTTT,CASSYYAADADEAFF
.,TRBJ2-3,TRBV6-2/TRBV6-3,TRBD2,TGTGCCAGCAGTAATCCGGGACTAGCTATGTATTTT,CASSNPGLAMYF
.,TRBJ1-1,TRBV20-1,TRBD1,TGCAGTGCTCTTGGGACAGGTCTCATGAACACTGAAGCTTTCTTT,CSALGTGLMNTEAFF
.,TRBJ2-2,TRBV11-3,TRBD1,TGTGCCAGCAGCTTCACAGGGGCGAACACCGGGGAGCTGTTTTTT,CASSFTGANTGELFF
few,TRBJ1-5,TRBV7-6,TRBD1,TGTGCCAGCAGCCTAGGGACAGGGGGCACTAATCAGCCCCAGCATTTT,CASSLGTGGTNQPQHF
few,TRBJ2-5,TRBV28,.,TGTGCCAGCAGGAAGGACGGACGGGAGACCCAGTACTTC,CASRKDGRETQYF
.,TRBJ2-2,TRBV20-1,TRBD1,TGCAGTGCTAGTGGCGTCACAGGGGGCAGCACCGGGGAGCTGTTTTTT,CSASGVTGGSTGELFF
many,TRBJ1-4,TRBV7-8,.,TGTGCCAGCAGCTTAACTGAAACTAATGAAAAACTGTTTTTT,CASSLTETNEKLFF
.,TRBJ2-5,TRBV10-3,TRBD2,TGTGCCATCAGGTCGACTAGCGGGGGACAAGAGACCCAGTACTTC,CAIRSTSGGQETQYF
.,TRBJ1-1,TRBV4-1,TRBD1,TGCGCCAGCAGCGGACGAGGGACAGGGGTGAAGAACACTGAAGCTTTCTTT,CASSGRGTGVKNTEAFF
few,TRBJ2-6,TRBV12-3/TRBV12-4,.,TGTGCCAGCAGTGTCGGAAAGTCTGGGGCCAACGTCCTGACTTTC,CASSVGKSGANVLTF
once,TRBJ1-5,TRBV27,.,TGTGCCAGCACTGCGGGTTTCAATCAGCCCCAGCATTTT,CASTAGFNQPQHF
.,TRBJ2-7,TRBV20-1,.,TGCAGTGCTAGGGACAGAGCCTTCTCCTACGAGCAGTACTTC,CSARDRAFSYEQYF
few,TRBJ1-5,TRBV6-5,.,TGTGCCAGCAGTCCAGTGATGAATAGCAATCAGCCCCAGCATTTT,CASSPVMNSNQPQHF
.,TRBJ2-7,TRBV6-5,TRBD1,TGTGCCAGCAGTTACGGGGGACAGGGGAACGAGCAGTACTTC,CASSYGGQGNEQYF